The 32 T cell receptor beta chains given below trace back to one sample, sequenced in a study of spatial heterogeneity in lung cancer. In TCRdb, the 5' RACE reads were re-called with MiXCR into one record per CDR3 protein. The sample includes about 85,000 distinct CDR3 sequences, more than 15% of them seen just once. This sample's time point: sample taken at primary tumor resection. Whole RNA from tumor, nontumor lung or frozen PBMC was sequenced unsorted. This specimen consisted of PBMCs, obtained at surgery. These receptors originate from a male donor with early-stage non-small cell lung cancer.

The chain carries TRBV2 and TRBJ2-5; D is unclear. This CDR3 contains 15 residues. Germline CDR1 reads SNHLY; CDR2 reads FYNNEI. V lost 4 bases, J lost 0 bases, and 12 bases lay in between. CDR3 amino acids: CASSGGTTHQETQYF. CDR3 DNA sequence: TGTGCCAGCAGTGGCGGCACTACCCACCAAGAGACCCAGTACTTC.

This clonotype was observed a few times. The V gene is TRBV7-2, the J gene TRBJ1-5, with TRBD1 as a possible D gene (5 bases). Germline-derived CDR1 and CDR2 are SGHTA and FQGNSA. V lost 5 bases to trimming and J lost 7 bases, with 15 bases between them. The CDR3 length is 14 residues. CDR3 region: CASSPSGRDQPQHF. The CDR3 DNA is TGTGCCAGCAGCCCCTCAGGGCGGGACCAGCCCCAGCATTTT.

This clonotype was detected ten times or more. This chain's CDR3 is CASSLGSGPETQYF. The DNA for the CDR3 is TGTGCCAGCAGCTTAGGTTCCGGGCCTGAGACCCAGTACTTC. This chain links TRBV7-8 with TRBJ2-5; D is ambiguous. Trimming left V 1 base short and J 5 bases short, with 11 bases between. The CDR3 has 14 amino acids. Per the germline V gene, CDR1 is SGHVS and CDR2 is FQNEAQ.

The chain is built from TRBV20-1 and TRBJ2-7, with 11 bases that match TRBD2. The junction had 5 bases not matched to a gene; V was cut back by 0 bases and J by 4 bases. CDR1 and CDR2 (germline): DFQATT, SNEGSKA (reference sequence). The CDR3 extends over 15 amino acids. Written as DNA, the CDR3 is TGCAGTGCTAGAGATCCCCCTAGCGGGAGGTACGAGCAGTACTTC. It is translated as CSARDPPSGRYEQYF.

This clonotype was counted many times. V usage is TRBV19 and J usage is TRBJ2-4, with 9 bases fitting TRBD2. This CDR3 spans 16 amino acids. V shed 6 bases and J 7 bases; nucleotides not matched to a gene: 13. Germline V gene data show CDR1 as LNHDA and CDR2 as SQIVND (reference sequence). The CDR3 nucleotides read TGTGCCAGTAGCGGACTAGCGCTTCACTTCGGGAACATTCAGTACTTC. Its translation is CASSGLALHFGNIQYF. The full variable domain, its missing parts supplied by reference TRBV19 and TRBJ2-4, is DGGITQSPKYLFRKEGQNVTLSCEQNLNHDAMYWYRQDPGQGLRLIYYSQIVNDFQKGDIAEGYSVSREKKESFPLTVTSAQKNPTAFYLCASSGLALHFGNIQYFGAGTRLSVL.

With regard to this clonotype: A junction boundary mismatches the germline segment, possibly from a read error. This chain connects TRBV12-3 or TRBV12-4 to TRBJ2-5; possible D gene TRBD1, 5 bases. The CDR3 covers 14 residues. The CDR3 loop reads CVSSRYAGQETQYF. The CDR3 coding sequence is TGTGTCAGCAGCCGATATGCAGGGCAGGAGACCCAGTACTTC.

This rearrangement joins TRBV20-1 to TRBJ2-2, with 8 bases that match TRBD2. Germline values: CDR1 DFQATT, CDR2 SNEGSKA (reference sequence). Trimming at V came to 5 bases and at J to 0 bases, leaving 5 bases not matched to a gene. The CDR3 consists of 15 residues. The CDR3 nucleotides are TGCAGTGCTCCCCGGGGGGGAGCGAACACCGGGGAGCTGTTTTTT. This translates into CSAPRGGANTGELFF.

The chain employs TRBV18 and TRBJ1-5; D not resolved. V lost 4 bases and J 2 bases, leaving 15 bases between the germline ends. Germline V gene lookup returns CDR1 KGHSH and CDR2 LQKENI. The CDR3 sequence is 16 residues long. The CDR3 DNA reads as TGTGCCAGCTCACACAAGACCGGAGAGGGCAATCAGCCCCAGCATTTT. Its translation: CASSHKTGEGNQPQHF.

The rearrangement joins TRBV5-4 to TRBJ2-6, with 8 positions matching TRBD1. CDR1 and CDR2 from the germline V gene are SGHNT and YYREEE (reference sequence). CDR3 length: 16 amino acids. After removal of 3 bases from V and 4 bases from J, the junction contained 6 bases not matched to a gene. CDR3 in amino acids: CASSSGQGIGANVLTF. The CDR3 DNA reads as TGTGCCAGCAGCTCTGGACAGGGTATAGGGGCCAACGTCCTGACTTTC.

A few counts support this clonotype. The CDR3 spells CATSEEVTDTQYF. Written as DNA, the CDR3 is TGTGCCACCAGTGAGGAGGTCACAGATACGCAGTATTTT. The chain combines TRBV24-1 with TRBJ2-3; a possible D gene is TRBD2 (5 bases). V lost 4 bases, J lost 2 bases, and 6 bases lay in between. Germline V gene data show CDR1 as KGHDR and CDR2 as SFDVKD. The CDR3 length is 13 residues.

This clonotype came up a few times. The J gene is TRBJ2-1, the V gene TRBV12-3 or TRBV12-4; D uncertain. CDR3 length: 15 amino acids. V lost 0 bases, J lost 6 bases, and 12 bases lay in between. CDR3 amino acids: CASSLARLVGNEQFF. DNA of the CDR3: TGTGCCAGCAGTTTAGCGCGTCTCGTGGGCAATGAGCAGTTCTTC.

The rearrangement uses TRBV5-1 and TRBJ1-1; D not resolved. The CDR3 has 14 residues. Germline V gene data show CDR1 as SGHRS and CDR2 as YFSETQ. V lost 2 bases to trimming and J lost 0 bases, with 8 bases between them. The CDR3 protein is CASSFGPVNTEAFF. The CDR3 nucleotides are TGCGCCAGCAGCTTTGGGCCGGTGAACACTGAAGCTTTCTTT.

This clonotype was detected a few times. The CDR3, as DNA: TGCAGTGCCTTAGGCCCCCCGGGAGGCACAGATACGCAGTATTTT. Its protein product is CSALGPPGGTDTQYF. This chain connects TRBV20-1 to TRBJ2-3, with D possibly matching TRBD2 (6 bases). CDR3 size: 15 residues. Germline lookup yields CDR1 DFQATT and CDR2 SNEGSKA (reference sequence). Between the trimmed V and J ends, which lost 6 bases and 1 base, there was a span of 17 bases.

This chain links TRBV11-3 with TRBJ2-1; TRBD2 agrees at 14 bases. Germline V gene data show CDR1 as SGHNT and CDR2 as YENEEA. The CDR3 sequence is 18 residues long. V lost 3 bases and J lost 7; bases outside the gene matches: 11. This CDR3 reads CASSFAGTSGSSWNEQFF. CDR3 DNA sequence: TGTGCCAGCAGCTTCGCCGGGACTAGCGGGAGTTCTTGGAATGAGCAGTTCTTC.

The V call is TRBV28, the J call TRBJ2-3; 8 nucleotides agree with TRBD1. Germline CDR1 MDHEN, CDR2 SYDVKM. After removal of 6 bases from V and 4 bases from J, the junction contained 6 bases not matched to a gene. The CDR3 sequence is 14 residues long. CDR3 bases: TGTGCCAGCAGGTGGACAGGGTTCCCAGATACGCAGTATTTT. The encoded protein is CASRWTGFPDTQYF.

This clonotype showed up just a few times. V gene TRBV6-5 combines with J gene TRBJ2-2; possible D gene TRBD2, 6 bases. The germline CDR1 and CDR2 sequences are MNHEY and SVGAGI. CDR3 length: 14 amino acids. Between the trimmed V and J ends, which lost 6 bases and 6 bases, there was a span of 14 bases. Written as DNA, the CDR3 is TGTGCCAGCAGGGAGGGGCAGGCCCCCGGGGAGCTGTTTTTT. Translated, it gives CASREGQAPGELFF.

At least ten counts were recorded for this clonotype. The chain has TRBV30 and TRBJ2-5, with D unresolved. The V and J ends lost 3 bases and 0 bases respectively, with 8 bases between them. This CDR3 spans 13 amino acids. The V gene's germline CDR1 is GTSNPN and CDR2 SVGIG (reference sequence). The CDR3 loop is CAWSLNHQETQYF. The CDR3, as DNA: TGTGCCTGGAGCCTTAATCACCAAGAGACCCAGTACTTC.

CDR3 amino acids: CASSSGQGAGDTQYF. CDR3 in DNA: TGTGCCAGCAGTTCGGGACAGGGGGCCGGGGATACGCAGTATTTT. The rearrangement uses TRBV28 and TRBJ2-3, with 12 bases fitting TRBD1. This CDR3 contains 15 residues. Germline V gene sequence: CDR1 MDHEN, CDR2 SYDVKM. With 4 bases clipped from V and 6 bases from J, the junction kept 5 bases outside the gene matches.

This clonotype appeared a few times. The chain recombines TRBV20-1 with TRBJ2-7, with D unresolved. CDR1 DFQATT and CDR2 SNEGSKA come from the germline V gene (reference sequence). The CDR3 is 13 residues long. Trimming pared 0 bases from V and 3 bases from J, leaving 9 bases between. Here the CDR3 reads CSARDSSIYEQYF. The CDR3 DNA sequence: TGCAGTGCTAGAGACTCCTCTATCTACGAGCAGTACTTC.

The V call is TRBV2, the J call TRBJ2-3; TRBD2 agrees at 7 bases. Trimming cost V 6 bases and J 2 bases; bases outside gene matches: 11. The CDR3 is 16 amino acids. The germline V gene has CDR1 SNHLY and CDR2 FYNNEI. The CDR3 protein is CASRVGLVIHTDTQYF. The DNA for the CDR3 is TGTGCCAGCAGGGTCGGACTAGTGATTCACACAGATACGCAGTATTTT.

The chain has TRBV20-1 and TRBJ1-5; D remains ambiguous. The germline V gene has CDR1 DFQATT and CDR2 SNEGSKA (reference sequence). The CDR3 contains 14 residues. The ends were cut back, 0 bases at V and 5 bases at J, with 11 bases in the middle. In DNA form, the CDR3 reads TGCAGTGCTAGAGATGACGGGCGGGATCAGCCCCAGCATTTT. Translation: CSARDDGRDQPQHF.

This clonotype was recorded a few times. The rearrangement links TRBV4-2 to TRBJ2-1; D not resolved. This CDR3 comprises 18 residues. V was trimmed by 0 bases and J by 0 bases, leaving 15 bases between them. Germline V gene data show CDR1 as LGHNA and CDR2 as YNFKEQ. In nucleotides, the CDR3 is TGTGCCAGCAGCCAAGATACCACTACCCAAAGCTCCTACAATGAGCAGTTCTTC. This sequence encodes CASSQDTTTQSSYNEQFF.

In its sample, this clonotype was seen many times. V is TRBV3-1 and J is TRBJ2-7, with a weak D call TRBD2 (6 bases). This CDR3 comprises 15 residues. The germline V and J ends were trimmed by 0 bases and 6 bases, with 15 bases remaining between them. The V gene's germline CDR1 is LGHDT and CDR2 YNNKEL (reference sequence). DNA of the CDR3: TGTGCCAGCAGCCAAGATACCGGGGGATGGAGCGAGCAGTACTTC. It is translated as CASSQDTGGWSEQYF.

This clonotype was recorded a few times. The chain uses TRBV5-1 and TRBJ2-6, with D possibly being TRBD1 (6 bases). Trimming shortened V by 5 bases and J by 2 bases, and 20 bases separated the two germline ends. CDR3 length: 18 amino acids. Germline V gives CDR1 SGHRS, CDR2 YFSETQ. The chain's CDR3 is CASRLASDDRPGANVLTF. CDR3 sequence (DNA): TGCGCCAGCAGATTAGCGAGCGATGACAGGCCTGGGGCCAACGTCCTGACTTTC.

A note on this clonotype: One end of the junction is discordant with germline, which a read error may explain. This chain connects TRBV5-6 to TRBJ2-7, with D unresolved. Germline V gives CDR1 SGHDT, CDR2 YYEEEE. The CDR3 consists of 15 residues. DNA of the CDR3: TGTACCAGCAGCTACCGGACGATGGTAGTCTACGAGCAGTACTTC. This gives the protein CTSSYRTMVVYEQYF.

This clonotype showed up just a few times. The rearrangement uses TRBV5-1 and TRBJ1-1, with 7 bases that match TRBD1. The germline V gene has CDR1 SGHRS and CDR2 YFSETQ. The CDR3 is made up of 13 amino acids. J gave up 7 bases and V 1 base, and 4 bases lay outside the gene matches. The CDR3, as DNA: TGCGCCAGCAGCTTGCTAGGGGGCGATGAAGCTTTCTTT. It codes for CASSLLGGDEAFF.

The chain carries TRBV10-3 and TRBJ1-2; possibly TRBD1 for D (5 bases). The CDR3 runs to 13 residues. Germline CDR1 and CDR2: ENHRY and SYGVKD. Trimming took off 4 bases at V and 4 bases at J, with 10 bases between the two ends. CDR3 sequence (DNA): TGTGCCATCAGTGGCGGGGCTGGCTATGGCTACACCTTC. Translating gives CAISGGAGYGYTF.

This clonotype was found a few times. The chain uses TRBV28 and TRBJ2-7; D unclear. CDR1 and CDR2 (germline): MDHEN, SYDVKM. The ends were cut back, 2 bases at V and 2 bases at J, with 7 bases in the middle. The CDR3 contains 13 residues. The CDR3 nucleotides read TGTGCCAGCAGTTTAGGTTCCACCTACGAGCAGTACTTC. This codes for CASSLGSTYEQYF.

The chain links TRBV11-2 to TRBJ2-1; 7 nucleotides line up with TRBD2. From germline, CDR1 is SGHAT and CDR2 FQNNGV. This CDR3 is built from 15 residues. Losses at the gene ends were 8 bases for V and 0 bases for J; bases not matched to a gene: 7. CDR3 DNA: TGTGCCAGCGTGGGAGGGAGGAGCTCCTACAATGAGCAGTTCTTC. As protein: CASVGGRSSYNEQFF.

The CDR3 protein is CASSLAGGPNNEQFF. Written as DNA, the CDR3 is TGTGCCAGCAGCTTAGCGGGAGGGCCAAATAATGAGCAGTTCTTC. The chain has TRBV7-9 and TRBJ2-1; TRBD2 matches 7 bases. V lost 0 bases to trimming and J lost 7 bases; unmatched junction nucleotides: 6. The CDR3 loop spans 15 amino acids. CDR1 is SEHNR, CDR2 FQNEAQ, per germline (reference sequence).

This clonotype was seen a handful of times. J is TRBJ1-5 and V is TRBV20-1; D is uncertain. The CDR3 loop spans 14 amino acids. Germline lookup yields CDR1 DFQATT and CDR2 SNEGSKA (reference sequence). V was trimmed by 0 bases and J by 6 bases, leaving 12 bases between them. CDR3 nucleotides: TGCAGTGCTAGAGATCCCAGGTCGGGTCAGCCCCAGCATTTT. This codes for CSARDPRSGQPQHF.

The CDR3 region has the DNA TGTGCCAGCACCGATCTTAACTATGGCTACACCTTC. Encoded protein: CASTDLNYGYTF. V and J are TRBV6-1 and TRBJ1-2, with D hard to call. Germline values: CDR1 MNHNS, CDR2 SASEGT. With 7 bases removed from V and 1 base from J, the gap between germline ends came to 7 bases. The length of the CDR3 is 12 residues.